These T cell receptor beta chains were read from a single sample in a study of CD8 T cells in Susac syndrome. TCRdb redid the calling of the immunoSEQ multiplex PCR reads with MiXCR, one entry per CDR3 protein. The sample has around 190,000 distinct CDR3 sequences; 95% are singletons. The sequenced sample was CD8+ T cells from PBMCs. The receptors were gathered from a human donor with multiple sclerosis. CDR3s include the opening cysteine and the closing phenylalanine or tryptophan. Each record gives: clone size, J gene, CDR3 length, D gene, V gene, CDR3 DNA, CDR3 protein. A D gene is named only where the DNA matches it firmly. Only some rows state a clone size, as once, few, many or a class for expanded clones.

abundance: -
j_gene: TRBJ2-1
len: 14
d_gene: TRBD2
v_gene: TRBV20-1
CDR3nt: TGCAGTGCTAGTTCCTGGACTAGCGCCGATGAGCAGTTCTTC
CDR3aa: CSASSWTSADEQFF

abundance: -
j_gene: TRBJ1-1
len: 15
d_gene: -
v_gene: TRBV27
CDR3nt: TGTGCCAGCAGTCGTCCCGGGATATCGAACACTGAAGCTTTCTTT
CDR3aa: CASSRPGISNTEAFF

abundance: -
j_gene: TRBJ2-7
len: 15
d_gene: -
v_gene: TRBV28
CDR3nt: TGTGCCAGCAGTTTAAGTTTTGACAGCTCCTACGAGCAGTACTTC
CDR3aa: CASSLSFDSSYEQYF

abundance: -
j_gene: TRBJ2-5
len: 13
d_gene: -
v_gene: TRBV19
CDR3nt: TGTGCCAGTAGTTTGGACTCTGAGGAGACCCAGTACTTC
CDR3aa: CASSLDSEETQYF

abundance: -
j_gene: TRBJ2-1
len: 15
d_gene: TRBD2
v_gene: TRBV27
CDR3nt: TGTGCCAGCAGTAAGGGACTAGCGGTTTACAATGAGCAGTTCTTC
CDR3aa: CASSKGLAVYNEQFF

abundance: -
j_gene: TRBJ2-5
len: 13
d_gene: -
v_gene: TRBV6-5
CDR3nt: TGTGCCAGCAGTTATGACGGGTCGGAGACCCAGTACTTC
CDR3aa: CASSYDGSETQYF

abundance: -
j_gene: TRBJ2-1
len: 15
d_gene: -
v_gene: TRBV2
CDR3nt: TGTGCCAGCAGTGAAATGGGGGCTCTAAACAATGAGCAGTTCTTC
CDR3aa: CASSEMGALNNEQFF

abundance: -
j_gene: TRBJ2-7
len: 15
d_gene: -
v_gene: TRBV20-1
CDR3nt: TGCAGTGCTAGAGATAGCCCGGGGAGCTCCTACGAGCAGTACTTC
CDR3aa: CSARDSPGSSYEQYF

abundance: -
j_gene: TRBJ1-2
len: 13
d_gene: -
v_gene: TRBV7-9
CDR3nt: TGTGCCAGCAGCTTAGCGGTTAATGGGGACTACACCTTC
CDR3aa: CASSLAVNGDYTF

abundance: once
j_gene: TRBJ1-2
len: 15
d_gene: TRBD1
v_gene: TRBV20-1
CDR3nt: TGCAGTGCTAGAGATGACTGGGACAGGGAAGGTGGCTACACCTTC
CDR3aa: CSARDDWDREGGYTF

abundance: -
j_gene: TRBJ2-7
len: 13
d_gene: TRBD1
v_gene: TRBV29-1
CDR3nt: TGCAGCGTCGCCGGACAGGGGGCGGGAGAGCAGTACTTC
CDR3aa: CSVAGQGAGEQYF

abundance: -
j_gene: TRBJ2-2
len: 15
d_gene: TRBD2
v_gene: TRBV4-1
CDR3nt: TGCGCCAGCAGCCCGGTAGCGGGGAACACCGGGGAGCTGTTTTTT
CDR3aa: CASSPVAGNTGELFF

abundance: -
j_gene: TRBJ2-3
len: 14
d_gene: -
v_gene: TRBV28
CDR3nt: TGTGCCAGCCAGCCCGACAGTAGCACAGATACGCAGTATTTT
CDR3aa: CASQPDSSTDTQYF

abundance: -
j_gene: TRBJ2-7
len: 13
d_gene: -
v_gene: TRBV9
CDR3nt: TGTGCCAGCAGCGCAGGGGAGAACTACGAGCAGTACTTC
CDR3aa: CASSAGENYEQYF

abundance: -
j_gene: TRBJ2-3
len: 17
d_gene: -
v_gene: TRBV11-3
CDR3nt: TGTGCCAGCACCATCGTATTCCGGGGGAGAAGCACAGATACGCAGTATTTT
CDR3aa: CASTIVFRGRSTDTQYF

abundance: -
j_gene: TRBJ1-1
len: 13
d_gene: -
v_gene: TRBV20-1
CDR3nt: TGCAGTGCTAGAGATCTCACGAACACTGAAGCTTTCTTT
CDR3aa: CSARDLTNTEAFF

abundance: -
j_gene: TRBJ2-3
len: 17
d_gene: TRBD2
v_gene: TRBV13
CDR3nt: TGTGCCAGCAGTTCCCGGGTAGCGGGGAGTGTGCCAGATACGCAGTATTTT
CDR3aa: CASSSRVAGSVPDTQYF

abundance: -
j_gene: TRBJ1-4
len: 14
d_gene: -
v_gene: TRBV11-2
CDR3nt: TGTGCCAGCAGCTCCGACAGGCCTAATGAAAAACTGTTTTTT
CDR3aa: CASSSDRPNEKLFF

abundance: -
j_gene: TRBJ2-5
len: 16
d_gene: -
v_gene: TRBV9
CDR3nt: TGTGCCAGCAGCGTACGTGGGGGCTCGGCGGGAGAGACCCAGTACTTC
CDR3aa: CASSVRGGSAGETQYF

abundance: once
j_gene: TRBJ2-3
len: 16
d_gene: TRBD2
v_gene: TRBV3-1
CDR3nt: TGTGCCAGCAAGTACAATCTAGCGGGAGGTGGAGATACGCAGTATTTT
CDR3aa: CASKYNLAGGGDTQYF

abundance: -
j_gene: TRBJ2-7
len: 13
d_gene: -
v_gene: TRBV15
CDR3nt: TGTGCCACCAGCAGGGGGGCGGAGAGCGAGCAGTACTTC
CDR3aa: CATSRGAESEQYF

abundance: -
j_gene: TRBJ2-7
len: 16
d_gene: -
v_gene: TRBV2
CDR3nt: TGTGCCAGCAGTGAATTTGTCAGCCCTCATCTCTACGAGCAGTACTTC
CDR3aa: CASSEFVSPHLYEQYF

abundance: -
j_gene: TRBJ1-2
len: 14
d_gene: TRBD1
v_gene: TRBV27
CDR3nt: TGTGCCAGCAGTGGGACAGGGGAGGAACGAGGCTACACCTTC
CDR3aa: CASSGTGEERGYTF

abundance: -
j_gene: TRBJ2-2
len: 13
d_gene: -
v_gene: TRBV12-3/TRBV12-4
CDR3nt: TGTGCCAGCAGTAGTACCGCAACCGGGGAGCTGTTTTTT
CDR3aa: CASSSTATGELFF

abundance: -
j_gene: TRBJ2-7
len: 13
d_gene: TRBD2
v_gene: TRBV12-3/TRBV12-4
CDR3nt: TGTGCCAGCACGGCGGGAGACTCGGGCGAGCAGTACTTC
CDR3aa: CASTAGDSGEQYF

abundance: -
j_gene: TRBJ2-5
len: 12
d_gene: -
v_gene: TRBV5-1
CDR3nt: TGCGCCAGCAGGCGGGACCAAGAGACCCAGTACTTC
CDR3aa: CASRRDQETQYF

abundance: few
j_gene: TRBJ2-1
len: 14
d_gene: -
v_gene: TRBV5-1
CDR3nt: TGCGCCAGCAGCTTGGTGTCCGGGTACAATGAGCAGTTCTTC
CDR3aa: CASSLVSGYNEQFF